The T cell receptor (beta chain) under discussion was sequenced for a study of naive and memory T cell subsets. Regarding the study as a whole: No ground truth validated the naive and memory repertoire findings.

This clonotype was counted only a few times. Its antigen is currently unknown. Cells stained for CD3, CD4, CD8, CD45RA, CD27 and viability were sorted into four CD45RA/CD27 subsets. Between the trimmed V and J ends, which lost 7 bases and 3 bases, there was a span of 9 bases. This CDR3 region has 12 residues. In germline, CDR1 is DFQATT, CDR2 SNEGSKA (reference sequence). An equimolar mix of two oligonucleotides served as the beta constant-region primer for TRBC1 and TRBC2. The ligated cDNA underwent four PCR rounds using SP2 and nested alpha and beta constant-region primers. TCRdb reanalysed the UMI-ligation and nested PCR reads using MiXCR and keeps one entry per CDR3 protein. The sample consists of 140,000 to 150,000 distinct CDR3 sequences, over 15% of them appearing once.

The chain is built from TRBV20-1 and TRBJ2-2; D call uncertain. The sequencing input was naive CD4+ T cells from blood. The source of this sequence is a human donor in good health. CDR3 sequence: CSGMADTGELFF. The CDR3 DNA reads as TGCAGTGGGATGGCGGACACCGGGGAGCTGTTTTTT.